Each of the 27 T cell receptor beta chains below was sequenced from the same sample in a study of blood T cell repertoires in COVID-19. The repertoire was sequenced with immunoSEQ multiplex PCR; TCRdb's copy has only in-frame clones and lacks some. The sample has about 55,000 clones, around nine tenths seen once. Material: peripheral blood. These receptor sequences come from a man aged 40-49 years with acute or convalescent COVID-19.

This chain uses TRBV10-1 with TRBJ2-1; D possibly corresponds to TRBD1 (5 bases). Trimming took 4 bases from V and 6 from J, leaving 7 bases between them. The germline gives CDR1 WNHNN, CDR2 SYGVQD (reference sequence). The CDR3 is made up of 12 amino acids. CDR3 DNA sequence: TGCGCCAGCAGTGGACAGTTCAATGAGCAGTTCTTC. As protein: CASSGQFNEQFF.

The V gene is TRBV5-1, the J gene TRBJ1-1; 10 bases fit TRBD1. V shed 5 bases, J shed 3 bases, and the junction held 4 bases outside the gene matches. The CDR3 spans 14 residues. Per the germline V gene, CDR1 is SGHRS and CDR2 is YFSETQ. The CDR3 DNA reads as TGCGCCAGCAGGGGGACAGGGGAGTACACTGAAGCTTTCTTT. Protein sequence: CASRGTGEYTEAFF.

There are a few counts of this clone. V gene TRBV27 combines with J gene TRBJ2-3; 8 bases align to TRBD2. The V gene end was trimmed by 2 bases and the J gene end by 6 bases; junction bases not matched to a gene: 10. The V gene's germline CDR1 is MNHEY and CDR2 SMNVEV (reference sequence). The CDR3 runs 16 residues. Here the CDR3 DNA reads TGTGCCAGCAGTTTACTGCCGGGGGGGAGGCGGGATACGCAGTATTTT. It translates to CASSLLPGGRRDTQYF.

This chain joins TRBV5-1 and TRBJ2-5; D might be TRBD1 (5 bases). The CDR3 is made up of 15 amino acids. The V and J ends lost 5 bases and 0 bases respectively, with 14 bases between them. The germline V gene has CDR1 SGHRS and CDR2 YFSETQ. The CDR3 sequence is CASSQGSTYQETQYF. In DNA, the CDR3 is TGCGCCAGCAGTCAGGGAAGTACGTACCAAGAGACCCAGTACTTC.

This clone has only a few counts. J is TRBJ1-5 and V is TRBV28; 7 positions match TRBD1. Germline assignment: CDR1 MDHEN and CDR2 SYDVKM. CDR3 length: 15 residues. Trimming removed 4 bases from V and 4 bases from J; junction bases left unmatched: 7. The CDR3 spells CASSSPGRGNQPQHF. In DNA, the CDR3 is TGTGCCAGCAGTTCCCCCGGCAGGGGGAATCAGCCCCAGCATTTT. The whole variable domain, filled in from reference TRBV28 and TRBJ1-5, reads DVKVTQSSRYLVKRTGEKVFLECVQDMDHENMFWYRQDPGLGLRLIYFSYDVKMKEKGDIPEGYSVSREKKERFSLILESASTNQTSMYLCASSSPGRGNQPQHFGDGTRLSIL.

The V call is TRBV19, the J call TRBJ1-3; no reliable D call. This CDR3 has 16 residues. The germline V and J ends were trimmed by 7 bases and 0 bases, with 16 bases remaining between them. In germline, CDR1 is LNHDA, CDR2 SQIVND (reference sequence). CDR3 sequence (DNA): TGTGCCAGTAACCCCTACGGGAGAGACTCTGGAAACACCATATATTTT. Translation: CASNPYGRDSGNTIYF.

This clone is labeled medium-sized. The rearrangement links TRBV6-5 to TRBJ2-7; maybe TRBD1 (6 bases). Trimming left V 6 bases short and J 2 bases short, with 11 bases between. The CDR3 is made up of 13 amino acids. Germline V gene lookup returns CDR1 MNHEY and CDR2 SVGAGI. CDR3 residues: CASRGAPAYEQYF. CDR3 nucleotides: TGTGCCAGCAGGGGGGCACCCGCCTACGAGCAGTACTTC.

The chain uses TRBV9 and TRBJ2-3; the match to TRBD1 covers 8 bases. The V segment lost 4 bases and the J segment 4 bases; nucleotides outside the gene matches: 5. This CDR3 is built from 14 residues. Germline lookup yields CDR1 SGDLS and CDR2 YYNGEE. CDR3 nucleotides: TGTGCCAGCAGCCCCCGGACAGGGCCAGATACGCAGTATTTT. Amino acids: CASSPRTGPDTQYF. Combining the CDR3 with reference TRBV9 and TRBJ2-3 gives the whole variable domain DSGVTQTPKHLITATGQRVTLRCSPRSGDLSVYWYQQSLDQGLQFLIQYYNGEERAKGNILERFSAQQFPDLHSELNLSSLELGDSALYFCASSPRTGPDTQYFGPGTRLTVL.

The chain combines TRBV11-2 with TRBJ1-3; D is undetermined. From germline, CDR1 is SGHAT and CDR2 FQNNGV. The CDR3 runs 14 residues. V dropped 4 bases and J dropped 3 bases, with 10 bases sitting between them. Written as DNA, the CDR3 is TGTGCCAGCAGCTGGAGAGGTGGTGGAAACACCATATATTTT. Translation gives CASSWRGGGNTIYF.

The rearrangement joins TRBV7-9 to TRBJ1-6, with unresolved D. The CDR3 spans 13 residues. V was trimmed by 1 base and J by 9 bases, leaving 7 bases between them. CDR1 and CDR2 (germline): SEHNR, FQNEAQ (reference sequence). CDR3 in DNA: TGTGCCAGCAGCTTAGGTTCTATTTCACCCCTCCACTTT. It translates to CASSLGSISPLHF.

The chain combines TRBV4-2 with TRBJ2-4, with D perhaps matching TRBD2 (6 bases). The CDR3 consists of 12 residues. From germline, CDR1 is LGHNA and CDR2 YNFKEQ. V lost 1 base to trimming and J lost 16 bases, with 14 bases between them. This chain's CDR3 is CASSQGNGEEYF. The DNA for the CDR3 is TGTGCCAGCAGCCAAGGCAATGGGGAGGAATACTTC.

The chain is built from TRBV11-3 and TRBJ2-1; 13 bases map to TRBD2. Trimming at V came to 5 bases and at J to 7 bases, leaving 11 bases not matched to a gene. CDR3 length: 17 residues. CDR1 and CDR2 (germline): SGHNT, YENEEA. CDR3 sequence reads: CASSPLGTSGKRNEQFF. The CDR3, as DNA: TGTGCCAGCAGCCCCCTTGGGACTAGCGGGAAAAGGAATGAGCAGTTCTTC.

The chain recombines TRBV15 with TRBJ2-3, with unresolved D. Trimming shortened V by 1 base and J by 3 bases, and 8 bases separated the two germline ends. The germline CDR1 and CDR2 sequences are LNHNV and YYDKDF (reference sequence). This CDR3 is built from 14 residues. CDR3 bases: TGTGCCACCAGCAGAGTAAGCAGGACAGATACGCAGTATTTT. Residues: CATSRVSRTDTQYF. Looking up the rest from reference TRBV15 and TRBJ2-3 gives the full variable domain: DAMVIQNPRYQVTQFGKPVTLSCSQTLNHNVMYWYQQKSSQAPKLLFHYYDKDFNNEADTPDNFQSRRPNTSFCFLDIRSPGLGDTAMYLCATSRVSRTDTQYFGPGTRLTVL.

This chain uses TRBV18 with TRBJ1-5; D is unresolved. Trimming took 3 bases from V and 2 from J, leaving 5 bases between them. Germline V gene data show CDR1 as KGHSH and CDR2 as LQKENI. There are 13 residues in the CDR3. CDR3: CASSPEGNQPQHF. In nucleotides, the CDR3 is TGTGCCAGCTCACCGGAGGGCAATCAGCCCCAGCATTTT.

The V gene is TRBV11-3, the J gene TRBJ2-3; 8 nucleotides line up with TRBD2. This CDR3 comprises 16 residues. Looked up from germline, CDR1 is SGHNT and CDR2 is YENEEA. V trimming: 2 bases; J trimming: 1 base; junction bases outside the gene matches: 5. Written as DNA, the CDR3 is TGTGCCAGCAGCTTACGACGGGAGGGTGGCACAGATACGCAGTATTTT. It encodes CASSLRREGGTDTQYF.

The chain employs TRBV4-3 and TRBJ2-5, with D perhaps matching TRBD2 (6 bases). With 0 bases removed from V and 5 bases from J, the gap between germline ends came to 19 bases. Germline CDR1 reads LGHNA; CDR2 reads YSLEER. The CDR3 is 17 residues long. CDR3: CASSQDLVTSRAETQYF. Here the CDR3 DNA reads TGCGCCAGCAGCCAAGATCTAGTGACTAGTCGAGCGGAGACCCAGTACTTC.

V and J are TRBV19 and TRBJ1-5; 9 positions agree with TRBD1. The CDR3 has 17 residues. V shed 7 bases and J 1 base; nucleotides not matched to a gene: 11. Germline CDR1 reads LNHDA; CDR2 reads SQIVND (reference sequence). CDR3 protein: CASTGTGKGVSNQPQHF. The DNA of the CDR3 is TGTGCCAGTACCGGGACAGGGAAGGGTGTAAGCAATCAGCCCCAGCATTTT.

The chain links TRBV14 to TRBJ2-7, with unresolved D. CDR1 is SGHDN and CDR2 is FVKESK in the germline V gene. CDR3 length: 12 amino acids. Trimming took 0 bases from V and 3 from J, leaving 3 bases between them. DNA for the CDR3: TGTGCCAGCAGCCAAGAGAGCTACGAGCAGTACTTC. This encodes CASSQESYEQYF.

This clone was counted between two and nine times. The chain has TRBV27 and TRBJ2-3; 7 bases line up with TRBD2. The CDR3 is 14 amino acids. With V trimmed by 5 bases and J by 0 bases, 2 bases remained unmatched. Germline CDR1 MNHEY, CDR2 SMNVEV (reference sequence). The CDR3 DNA reads as TGTGCCAGCAGTCAGGGACTAAGCACAGATACGCAGTATTTT. Its translation: CASSQGLSTDTQYF.

V usage is TRBV29-1 and J usage is TRBJ2-1; 7 bases align to TRBD2. The germline gives CDR1 SQVTM, CDR2 ANQGSEA. J lost 7 bases, V lost 6 bases, and 12 bases had no gene match. This CDR3 has 14 amino acids. The CDR3 bases are TGCAGCGTCGAGGGGCTAGCGGCTTGGAATGAGCAGTTCTTC. This codes for CSVEGLAAWNEQFF.

The chain couples TRBV7-2 to TRBJ2-1; 9 nucleotides line up with TRBD2. The CDR3 totals 19 residues. Germline V lookup: CDR1 SGHTA, CDR2 FQGNSA. J gave up 5 bases and V 5 bases, and 19 bases lay outside the gene matches. DNA of the CDR3: TGTGCCAGCAGCCCTACCGGGACTAGCCTCCGAGGGGCACACAATGAGCAGTTCTTC. It encodes CASSPTGTSLRGAHNEQFF.

The chain is built from TRBV30 and TRBJ2-7; 8 nucleotides line up with TRBD2. The germline CDR1 and CDR2 sequences are GTSNPN and SVGIG (reference sequence). The CDR3 contains 14 residues. J was trimmed by 5 bases and V by 2 bases; bases with no gene match: 8. The CDR3 loop is CAWSFSGTRDEQYF. The CDR3, as DNA: TGTGCCTGGAGTTTCTCCGGGACTAGGGACGAGCAGTACTTC.

This chain uses TRBV18 with TRBJ1-1; a possible D gene is TRBD1 (5 bases). Per the germline V gene, CDR1 is KGHSH and CDR2 is LQKENI. Trimming stripped 1 base from V and 0 bases from J, with 6 bases between. This CDR3 is 14 amino acids long. The CDR3 bases are TGTGCCAGCTCACCACGGGGCCTGAACACTGAAGCTTTCTTT. Amino acid sequence: CASSPRGLNTEAFF.

The V gene is TRBV11-2, the J gene TRBJ1-1, with D perhaps TRBD1 (5 bases). In germline, CDR1 is SGHAT, CDR2 FQNNGV. This CDR3 region has 16 residues. With 1 base removed from V and 1 base from J, the gap between germline ends came to 13 bases. The CDR3 protein is CASSLVSLTGNTEAFF. CDR3 coding DNA: TGTGCCAGCAGCTTAGTATCATTAACAGGGAACACTGAAGCTTTCTTT.

This chain uses TRBV6-5 with TRBJ2-1; 11 bases match TRBD2. Trimming cost V 5 bases and J 8 bases; bases outside gene matches: 5. The CDR3 covers 14 residues. CDR1 MNHEY and CDR2 SVGAGI come from the germline V gene. The CDR3 DNA reads as TGTGCCAGCAGTCGACTAGCGGGAACCCATGAGCAGTTCTTC. This sequence encodes CASSRLAGTHEQFF.

This clone has a single count. The rearrangement joins TRBV14 to TRBJ2-7; D perhaps matches TRBD2 (5 bases). Trimming took 3 bases from V and 3 from J, leaving 12 bases between them. The V gene's germline CDR1 is SGHDN and CDR2 FVKESK. The CDR3 contains 14 residues. CDR3 loop: CASSHAPLGYEQYF. CDR3 DNA: TGTGCCAGCAGCCACGCCCCACTAGGCTACGAGCAGTACTTC.

The chain combines TRBV9 with TRBJ2-2, with D possibly TRBD1 on 6 matching bases. Germline CDR1 reads SGDLS; CDR2 reads YYNGEE. V lost 0 bases and J 6 bases, leaving 9 bases between the germline ends. This CDR3 is 14 amino acids long. The DNA for the CDR3 is TGTGCCAGCAGCGTAGTTTGGGGGCCCGGGGAGCTGTTTTTT. Translated, it gives CASSVVWGPGELFF.